The T cell receptor (beta chain) described here comes from a study of blood T cells in healthy people across ages. This clonotype was counted only a few times. Its antigen is as yet unknown. Alongside a J-beta primer mix, a sample-barcoded 5' primer served in a second PCR lasting about 7 to 12 cycles. Using its own MiXCR run on the 5' RACE reads, TCRdb lists one record per CDR3 protein. Here the sample spans approximately 800,000 distinct CDR3 sequences, roughly 50% being singletons. General study points: It was found that TCR beta diversity correlated strongly with the percentage of naive T cells.

The source of this sequence is a man aged 35-49 years in good health. The sequenced sample was blood.

The CDR3: CASSPRQPYEQYF. In DNA form, the CDR3 reads TGTGCCAGCTCACCACGTCAACCCTACGAGCAGTACTTC. V gene TRBV18 combines with J gene TRBJ2-4, with D uncertain. Near its end, the DNA agrees better with TRBJ2-7, so the J call may be wrong. The CDR3 contains 13 residues. Germline assignment: CDR1 KGHSH and CDR2 LQKENI.